These 2 T cell receptor beta chains originate from one sample sequenced in a study of Graves' ophthalmopathy and Graves' hyperthyroidism. The TCR beta CDR3 regions underwent amplification from RNA transcripts. HTBI-primed first-round RT-PCR preceded second-round multiplex PCR. One entry per CDR3 protein results from TCRdb running MiXCR on the multiplex PCR reads. This sample carries about 370,000 distinct CDR3 sequences, roughly 15% of them seen once, and the ten largest clones take roughly 2.3%. What was sequenced was peripheral blood. The receptors come from an adult woman with stable Graves' hyperthyroidism.

This clonotype was observed many times. This chain links TRBV6-2 or TRBV6-3 with TRBJ1-5; D perhaps matches TRBD1 (5 bases). The length of the CDR3 is 17 residues. The V end was cut by 4 bases, the J end by 4 bases, with 20 bases between. Germline V gene lookup returns CDR1 MNHEY and CDR2 SVGEGT. The CDR3 loop reads CASSSPGWRGWNQPQHF. CDR3 DNA: TGTGCCAGCAGTTCCCCTGGTTGGAGGGGCTGGAATCAGCCCCAGCATTTT.

This clonotype was seen ten or more times. The chain recombines TRBV14 with TRBJ2-5; D gene unclear. Germline CDR1 SGHDN, CDR2 FVKESK. V gave up 4 bases and J gave up 0 bases, with 9 bases separating them. The CDR3 totals 14 residues. CDR3 in DNA: TGTGCCAGCAGCCCCCCATGGGACCAAGAGACCCAGTACTTC. Protein sequence: CASSPPWDQETQYF.